This T cell receptor (beta chain) was captured in a study of CD8+ T cells in alopecia areata listed by TCRdb under 2018. General notes on the study: The treated patients took part in an open-label pilot trial in which moderate-to-severe alopecia areata was treated with oral tofacitinib at 5 to 10 mg twice daily. Scalp clonality was compared among normal scalp (n=4), patchy alopecia areata scalp (n=8), and alopecia totalis/universalis scalp (n=8). On the human side, TCRbeta sequencing was run on scalp tissue and on sorted CD4+ and CD8+ peripheral blood T cells from healthy controls and from alopecia areata patients with either patchy or totalis/universalis disease. Tofacitinib-treated patients had biopsies at baseline and at 4 and 24 weeks of treatment, with a later scalp biopsy in several patients. The study used high-throughput TCRbeta sequencing to examine T cell clonal expansion in alopecia areata, in both the C3H/HeJ mouse model and human patients. RNA was obtained with the PAXgene miRNA kit for fixed scalp, the miRNeasy kit for PBMCs, and the RNeasy kit for mouse skin. Patients stayed on tofacitinib for 6 to 18 months and then had 6 months of follow-up off drug so that delayed response and recurrence could be assessed. TCRbeta CDR3 regions were amplified by immunoSEQ multiplex PCR with 35 Vbeta forward and 13 Jbeta reverse primers. The SALT score, which quantifies the percentage of affected scalp surface area, was used to measure disease severity in treated patients.

Taken with the paper, the label for time point translates to: about four weeks on oral tofacitinib. Per the publication, the treatment or condition label means: oral pan-JAK inhibitor, 5-10 mg twice daily. Peripheral blood and lesional scalp punch biopsies were obtained from patients with alopecia areata. PBMCs were isolated by density centrifugation and stained for CD3, CD4 and CD8, and CD4+ and CD8+ T cells were sorted on a FACSAria. Broader findings and caveats from the paper: Tofacitinib significantly lowered scalp clonality and the number of expanded CD8+ clones among the top 100 scalp clones. Many expanded lesional clones were found to persist in scalp and blood during tofacitinib treatment, and relapse after treatment cessation may be partly explained by this persistence. TCR sequences shared between patients were less clear than in mice, possibly partly because of HLA diversity in the patient population. Compared with normal scalp, lesional scalp, particularly in alopecia totalis/universalis, had higher clonality and more expanded CD8+ clones, which suggests antigenic drive. Unlike mouse skin, where gammadelta T cells dominate, normal human skin contains resident alphabeta T cells that get sequenced too, which complicates analysis of the scalp TCR repertoire. Because the treated cohort was small and included a single nonresponder, larger studies are needed to assess links between baseline CD8+ expansion and response.

Comments on this clone: Its antigen is unknown. Qualities for individual bases were not recorded, and no much larger clone is one base off.

Relative to germline, V is missing 3 bases and J is missing 4 bases, with 3 bases of the junction outside any gene match. Inclusive of the bounding cysteine and phenylalanine, the CDR3 is 13 residues long. The kept DNA is CDR3 alone, 39 bases in frame from the first base. CDR1 is given as SQVTM and CDR2 as ANQGSEA, both from the germline V gene. The library came from the immunoSEQ multiplex PCR assay. To provide template for TCR sequencing, every sample had RNA extracted and reverse transcribed into cDNA. First-strand cDNA was synthesized with SuperScript III using a 2:1 mix of oligo-dT and random hexamers. A synthetic immune receptor repertoire was used to measure amplification bias, and any remaining bias was corrected computationally. In the source study's methods: After raw reads were preprocessed to remove errors, the CDR3 was defined following IMGT conventions as running from the conserved cysteine to phenylalanine. Clonality was computed by normalizing Shannon entropy by log2 of the number of productive unique TCRs and subtracting the result from 1. Whether each scalp clone was CD4 or CD8 was inferred by checking scalp TCRbeta sequences against the CD4 and CD8 repertoires from sorted blood. Not all clones reach the TCRdb copy of this immuneACCESS table, which keeps in-frame sequences only. Checked studies attribute under half of the gap to unresolved V genes and leave the rest unexplained. The V and J calls and clone size are taken from that table; D and trimming were inferred from the DNA. In all, the sample holds more than 110,000 clones, and roughly 54% of those were seen once. Approximately 15% of the sample rests with the top ten.

Sample: CD8+ T cells sorted from blood, taken at week 4, from a patient treated with tofacitinib. This receptor was obtained from a human donor with alopecia areata. The rearranged segments are TRBV29-1 and TRBJ2-7, with 10 junctional bases fitting TRBD1. The CDR3 is CSVEGQGFYEQYF. The nucleotide sequence is given as TGCAGCGTTGAGGGACAGGGGTTTTACGAGCAGTACTTC.